The 28 T cell receptor beta chains presented below share a single source sample, sequenced in a study of blood T cell repertoires in COVID-19. TCRdb's table, derived via immunoSEQ multiplex PCR, lists solely in-frame clones and lacks some. The sample holds around 190,000 clones, 88% seen once. Sequenced input: peripheral blood. The receptor source for this set is a human donor in a cohort sampled during active COVID-19.

A single count supports this clone. This chain joins TRBV5-3 and TRBJ2-1; 14 bases are shared with TRBD2. TRBV5-3 counts as an open reading frame of uncertain function. The ends lost 2 bases at V and 5 bases at J; junction bases unmatched: 3. The CDR3 is 16 amino acids. The CDR3 spells CARSFWTSGGHNEQFF. The DNA for the CDR3 is TGTGCCAGAAGCTTTTGGACTAGCGGGGGGCACAATGAGCAGTTCTTC.

Details on this clone: Germline and junction disagree at one end, which may indicate a read error. The chain combines TRBV12-3 or TRBV12-4 with TRBJ2-3; a possible D gene is TRBD2 (6 bases). This CDR3 is built from 12 residues. The CDR3 sequence is CASSGPGLPADF. The CDR3 coding sequence is TGTGCCAGCAGTGGACCGGGACTCCCGGCGGATTTT.

The chain carries TRBV5-1 and TRBJ1-1; a possible D gene is TRBD1 (5 bases). The V gene's germline CDR1 is SGHRS and CDR2 YFSETQ. The CDR3 extends over 14 amino acids. V lost 1 base, J lost 4 bases, and 11 bases lay in between. As DNA, the CDR3 is TGCGCCAGCAGCTTGCGGGGGTTGAGCACTGAAGCTTTCTTT. Its translation: CASSLRGLSTEAFF.

This chain joins TRBV11-2 and TRBJ2-5; D may be TRBD2 (6 bases). The CDR3 has 17 residues. Germline loops: CDR1 SGHAT, CDR2 FQNNGV. V dropped 1 base and J dropped 5 bases, with 20 bases sitting between them. CDR3 residues: CASSLATGGFGVETQYF. In DNA form, the CDR3 reads TGTGCCAGCAGCTTAGCTACTGGGGGGTTCGGTGTTGAGACCCAGTACTTC.

The J gene is TRBJ1-4, the V gene TRBV5-1, with 7 bases that match TRBD1. Germline V gene sequence: CDR1 SGHRS, CDR2 YFSETQ. With 3 bases clipped from V and 3 bases from J, the junction kept 8 bases outside the gene matches. This CDR3 spans 16 amino acids. The CDR3 loop is CASSYMRQGPNEKLFF. The CDR3 DNA is TGCGCCAGCAGCTACATGAGACAGGGACCTAATGAAAAACTGTTTTTT.

The chain is built from TRBV12-3 or TRBV12-4 and TRBJ2-3; D is undetermined. The CDR3 contains 13 residues. V lost 5 bases to trimming and J lost 3 bases, with 9 bases between them. In DNA form, the CDR3 reads TGTGCCAGCAGTCTCTTGAGGACAGATACGCAGTATTTT. As protein: CASSLLRTDTQYF.

In its sample, this clone was seen once. V and J are TRBV5-1 and TRBJ2-6, with 7 nucleotides matching TRBD1. J gave up 4 bases and V 0 bases, and 1 base lay outside the gene matches. There are 15 residues in the CDR3. Germline CDR1 is SGHRS and CDR2 is YFSETQ. CDR3 region: CASSLEGQGANVLTF. The CDR3 coding sequence is TGCGCCAGCAGCTTGGAGGGACAGGGGGCCAACGTCCTGACTTTC.

The chain combines TRBV20-1 with TRBJ1-1; TRBD1 is a possible D gene (6 bases). This CDR3 region has 13 residues. V gave up 3 bases and J gave up 6 bases, with 14 bases separating them. In germline, CDR1 is DFQATT, CDR2 SNEGSKA (reference sequence). CDR3 region: CSASKGVLAEAFF. In DNA form, the CDR3 reads TGCAGTGCTAGTAAGGGGGTGTTGGCTGAAGCTTTCTTT.

The rearrangement joins TRBV6-2 or TRBV6-3 to TRBJ1-1, with D maybe TRBD1 (6 bases). The CDR3 spans 13 residues. CDR1 is MNHEY, CDR2 SVGEGT, per germline. V was trimmed by 6 bases and J by 3 bases, leaving 11 bases between them. The CDR3 loop reads CASSHGQYTEAFF. In DNA, the CDR3 is TGTGCCAGCAGCCACGGACAGTACACTGAAGCTTTCTTT.

The V call is TRBV19, the J call TRBJ2-5; 7 nucleotides align to TRBD1. The CDR3 is 16 residues long. V lost 5 bases, J lost 2 bases, and 11 bases stayed unmatched. Germline values: CDR1 LNHDA, CDR2 SQIVND (reference sequence). The CDR3 sequence: CASSPVATGEQETQYF. The CDR3 DNA reads TGTGCCAGTAGTCCCGTGGCCACAGGGGAACAAGAGACCCAGTACTTC. Combining the CDR3 with reference TRBV19 and TRBJ2-5 gives the whole variable domain DGGITQSPKYLFRKEGQNVTLSCEQNLNHDAMYWYRQDPGQGLRLIYYSQIVNDFQKGDIAEGYSVSREKKESFPLTVTSAQKNPTAFYLCASSPVATGEQETQYFGPGTRLLVL.

The rearrangement links TRBV7-2 to TRBJ2-7; TRBD1 is a possible D gene (5 bases). The CDR3 is made up of 13 amino acids. Trimming cost V 5 bases and J 6 bases, with 14 bases left between them. CDR1 is SGHTA and CDR2 is FQGNSA in the germline V gene. The CDR3 DNA follows: TGTGCCAGCAGCCCCCGCCAGGGCCTCGAGCAGTACTTC. It specifies CASSPRQGLEQYF.

This chain connects TRBV28 to TRBJ2-7, with D unresolved. Germline V gene lookup returns CDR1 MDHEN and CDR2 SYDVKM. The CDR3 consists of 14 residues. The V gene lost 2 bases and the J gene lost 0 bases, with 8 bases spanning the gap. CDR3 residues: CASSLKRLSYEQYF. The CDR3 DNA reads TGTGCCAGCAGTTTAAAGAGACTCTCCTACGAGCAGTACTTC.

This chain links TRBV6-2 or TRBV6-3 with TRBJ2-7; tentative D call: TRBD1 (5 bases). CDR1 and CDR2 from the germline V gene are MNHEY and SVGEGT. Trimming left V 5 bases short and J 9 bases short, with 20 bases between. This CDR3 has 14 amino acids. CDR3 DNA: TGTGCCAGCAGTCGCTTACCGACCAGACAGTCGCAGTACTTC. Translation: CASSRLPTRQSQYF.

The V gene is TRBV6-2 or TRBV6-3, the J gene TRBJ2-1; D is undetermined. Germline V gene data show CDR1 as MNHEY and CDR2 as SVGEGT. The CDR3 spans 11 residues. Trimming stripped 0 bases from V and 9 bases from J, with 3 bases between. CDR3 amino acids: CASSYSGEQFF. CDR3 in DNA: TGTGCCAGCAGTTACTCCGGTGAGCAGTTCTTC.

The chain couples TRBV3-1 (or the pseudogene TRBV3-2) to TRBJ1-1, with a possible D match to TRBD1 (5 bases). Looked up from germline, CDR1 is LGHDT and CDR2 is YNNKEL (reference sequence). Trimming left V 4 bases short and J 2 bases short, with 8 bases between. The CDR3 extends over 13 amino acids. The CDR3 here is CASSPDSNTEAFF. The CDR3 bases are TGTGCCAGCAGCCCTGACAGCAACACTGAAGCTTTCTTT.

V usage is TRBV5-1 and J usage is TRBJ1-1; D not resolved. The CDR3 totals 14 residues. Germline-derived CDR1 and CDR2 are SGHRS and YFSETQ. Between the trimmed V and J ends, which lost 0 bases and 0 bases, there was a span of 6 bases. The chain's CDR3 is CASSLDNLNTEAFF. The CDR3 nucleotides read TGCGCCAGCAGCTTGGACAACCTGAACACTGAAGCTTTCTTT.

The V call is TRBV6-5, the J call TRBJ1-6; D is uncertain. The V gene's germline CDR1 is MNHEY and CDR2 SVGAGI. V gave up 10 bases and J gave up 5 bases, with 15 bases separating them. The CDR3 runs 14 residues. The DNA of the CDR3 is TGTGCCACCGGAGACGGGTTAAATAATTCACCCCTCCACTTT. This encodes CATGDGLNNSPLHF.

The rearrangement uses TRBV20-1 and TRBJ1-2; 7 nucleotides align to TRBD1. Per germline, CDR1 DFQATT and CDR2 SNEGSKA (reference sequence). This CDR3 is built from 11 residues. The CDR3 protein is CRAGGDYGYTF. DNA for the CDR3: TGCAGGGCAGGGGGAGACTATGGCTACACCTTC.

V usage is TRBV5-1 and J usage is TRBJ2-1, with a tentative D call TRBD2 (6 bases). Trimming shortened V by 0 bases and J by 3 bases, and 10 bases separated the two germline ends. Germline V gives CDR1 SGHRS, CDR2 YFSETQ. This CDR3 region has 15 residues. The CDR3 DNA follows: TGCGCCAGCAGCTTGGCCCGGGAGATCTACAATGAGCAGTTCTTC. Protein: CASSLAREIYNEQFF. The full variable domain, completed using reference TRBV5-1 and TRBJ2-1, is KAGVTQTPRYLIKTRGQQVTLSCSPISGHRSVSWYQQTPGQGLQFLFEYFSETQRNKGNFPGRFSGRQFSNSRSEMNVSTLELGDSALYLCASSLAREIYNEQFFGPGTRLTVL.

This chain links TRBV21-1 with TRBJ1-6; TRBD1, the table's D call, was not compared with the DNA. TRBV21-1 is listed as a pseudogene. CDR3 length: 15 residues. The CDR3 DNA reads as TGTGCCAGCAGCAAAGACAGGGTGGATAATTCACCCCTCCACTTT. Its protein is CASSKDRVDNSPLHF.

The chain joins TRBV27 to TRBJ1-2; TRBD1 matches 9 bases. V lost 3 bases to trimming and J lost 5 bases; unmatched junction nucleotides: 16. Germline loops: CDR1 MNHEY, CDR2 SMNVEV (reference sequence). This CDR3 region has 18 residues. CDR3 nucleotides: TGTGCCAGCAGTTTGAGAGGTTTAGAGGGACAGGGATGGTATGGCTACACCTTC. Residues: CASSLRGLEGQGWYGYTF.

V and J are TRBV19 and TRBJ1-3; possible D gene TRBD1, 5 bases. The CDR3 runs to 14 residues. Germline lookup yields CDR1 LNHDA and CDR2 SQIVND (reference sequence). V lost 8 bases, J lost 4 bases, and 15 bases lay in between. CDR3 sequence reads: CASRRRGFGNTIYF. In DNA, the CDR3 is TGTGCCAGTCGGCGGAGGGGTTTCGGAAACACCATATATTTT.

The chain combines TRBV30 with TRBJ1-1, with 8 bases that match TRBD1. Losses at the gene ends were 5 bases for V and 12 bases for J; bases not matched to a gene: 8. Germline V gene sequence: CDR1 GTSNPN, CDR2 SVGIG (reference sequence). The CDR3 spans 11 residues. CDR3 DNA: TGTGCCTGGTGGAGTACAGGGGGTTCTTTCTTT. Protein product: CAWWSTGGSFF.

This chain links TRBV5-6 with TRBJ2-1; 12 bases are a match to TRBD2. The V segment lost 2 bases and the J segment 6 bases; nucleotides outside the gene matches: 6. CDR3 length: 16 amino acids. Germline V gene data show CDR1 as SGHDT and CDR2 as YYEEEE. CDR3 protein: CASSFRLAGDLNEQFF. CDR3 DNA: TGTGCCAGCAGCTTTCGACTAGCGGGAGATCTCAATGAGCAGTTCTTC.

V is TRBV6-5 and J is TRBJ2-5; possibly TRBD1 for D (5 bases). This CDR3 is built from 15 residues. V lost 7 bases and J lost 5, with 20 bases in between. The germline V gene encodes CDR1 MNHEY and CDR2 SVGAGI. The CDR3: CASKLGLAGSETQYF. DNA for the CDR3: TGTGCCAGCAAATTGGGGTTGGCAGGGTCGGAGACCCAGTACTTC.

The chain recombines TRBV10-1 with TRBJ2-7, with D unresolved. This CDR3 is built from 12 residues. Looked up from germline, CDR1 is WNHNN and CDR2 is SYGVQD (reference sequence). Between the trimmed V and J ends, which lost 3 bases and 6 bases, there was a span of 9 bases. The DNA of the CDR3 is TGCGCCAGCAGTGAAAACCTAAGCGAGCAGTACTTC. It is translated as CASSENLSEQYF.

The gene calls are TRBV19 and TRBJ2-2; 15 bases map to TRBD2. With 2 bases clipped from V and 2 bases from J, the junction kept 12 bases outside the gene matches. CDR1 and CDR2 from the germline V gene are LNHDA and SQIVND (reference sequence). This CDR3 region has 21 residues. The DNA of the CDR3 is TGTGCCAGTAGTATATTCTCAGGACTAGCGGGAGGGCCTGGCAACACCGGGGAGCTGTTTTTT. It yields the protein CASSIFSGLAGGPGNTGELFF.

The CDR3 DNA follows: TGTGCCAGCAGTTGGTTTTCCGGGACGGGGGGGGAGACCCAGTACTTC. Its translation: CASSWFSGTGGETQYF. This chain joins TRBV28 and TRBJ2-5; TRBD2 matches 8 bases. Germline lookup yields CDR1 MDHEN and CDR2 SYDVKM. This CDR3 has 16 amino acids. Germline trimming cut 4 bases from V and 5 bases from J; bases unmatched to any gene: 12. The whole variable domain, filled in from reference TRBV28 and TRBJ2-5, reads DVKVTQSSRYLVKRTGEKVFLECVQDMDHENMFWYRQDPGLGLRLIYFSYDVKMKEKGDIPEGYSVSREKKERFSLILESASTNQTSMYLCASSWFSGTGGETQYFGPGTRLLVL.